This TCR beta chain is from a study of graft-versus-host responses after intestinal transplantation. Study-wide background: Recipients across the board were started on anti-thymocyte globulin induction, then kept on tacrolimus and steroids for roughly 3 years.

Trimming removed 0 bases at V and 5 bases at J, with 14 bases between. Germline assignment: CDR1 SGHTA and CDR2 FQGTGA. There are 15 residues in the CDR3. Worth noting for this clone: Its matching antigen is unknown.

Study-wide results and limits: Early post-transplant falls in HvG clones accompanied the peak levels of circulating GvH clones. Graft-donor T cell macrochimerism in patients accompanied high graft-versus-host to host-versus-graft clonal ratios in allografts.

This table comes from immunoSEQ multiplex PCR, and its TCRdb copy is limited to in-frame clones, with some not included. Here the sample spans 20,000 to 30,000 clones, roughly 83% being singletons. Sequenced material: PBMCs, taken around 28 days after intestinal transplant. The chain joins TRBV7-3 to TRBJ2-7; D may be TRBD2 (6 bases). This TCR was sampled from a human patient who received an intestinal transplant, so some T cells may come from the graft donor. CDR3 DNA sequence: TGTGCCAGCAGCTTAACGGGGGGTGGGACCCACGAGCAGTACTTC. This sequence encodes CASSLTGGGTHEQYF.